What follows is one TCR beta chain and its context. Its antigen is unidentified. This entry is derived from a study of response to subunit inactivated influenza vaccine. Study-level results: Authors proposed each seasonal influenza vaccination draws in few new T cells.

TCRdb re-derived calls from the RT-PCR reads in MiXCR, one entry per CDR3 protein. The sample includes approximately 310,000 distinct CDR3 sequences, less than 25% seen only once; the top ten take roughly 10%. Germline V gene data show CDR1 as MGHRA and CDR2 as YSYEKL. The CDR3 totals 16 residues. The J segment lost 5 bases and the V segment lost 4 bases, leaving 10 bases of the junction unmatched. The chain has TRBV4-1 and TRBJ1-2; TRBD1 aligns across 10 bases. The TCR was taken from a man in his fifties or sixties who received an inactivated influenza vaccine. The material sequenced was PBMCs from blood, taken 21 months after vaccination. CDR3 DNA sequence: TGCGCCAGCAGCCCCATACCGGGACAGGGGTTATATGGCTACACCTTC. This translates into CASSPIPGQGLYGYTF.